The 21 T cell receptor beta chains given below trace back to one sample, sequenced in a study of cytomegalovirus exposure and HLA in healthy donors. The PCR made use of 60 Vbeta and 13 Jbeta primers. Generated by immunoSEQ multiplex PCR, the TCRdb table keeps only in-frame clones and is missing some. The sample carries 150,000 to 200,000 clones, roughly 70% recorded once. The sample taken for sequencing was PBMCs. Receptors originate from a male donor in good health and CMV-seronegative.

This chain's CDR3 is CASSSKGLTNEKLFF. The CDR3 nucleotides read TGTGCCAGCAGTTCCAAGGGGCTAACTAATGAAAAACTGTTTTTT. The genes are TRBV27 and TRBJ1-4, with D perhaps TRBD1 (5 bases). Germline CDR1 and CDR2: MNHEY and SMNVEV (reference sequence). Trimming stripped 4 bases from V and 1 base from J, with 10 bases between. This CDR3 contains 15 residues.

The chain combines TRBV14 with TRBJ2-5; unclear D gene. V lost 5 bases, J lost 4 bases, and 5 bases lay in between. Looked up from germline, CDR1 is SGHDN and CDR2 is FVKESK. CDR3 length: 11 residues. CDR3 residues: CASSWAETQYF. The CDR3 nucleotides read TGTGCCAGCAGCTGGGCAGAGACCCAGTACTTC. Supplemented by reference TRBV14 and TRBJ2-5, the full variable domain reads EAGVTQFPSHSVIEKGQTVTLRCDPISGHDNLYWYRRVMGKEIKFLLHFVKESKQDESGMPNNRFLAERTGGTYSTLKVQPAELEDSGVYFCASSWAETQYFGPGTRLLVL.

V is TRBV28 and J is TRBJ2-3; D is unresolved. Trimming removed 4 bases from V and 3 bases from J, with 2 bases in between. Germline V gives CDR1 MDHEN, CDR2 SYDVKM. The CDR3 totals 11 residues. The CDR3 DNA reads as TGTGCCAGCAGTTCGACAGATACGCAGTATTTT. It translates to CASSSTDTQYF.

The CDR3 reads CASSPPASGGKAFF. CDR3 in DNA: TGTGCCAGCAGCCCCCCGGCGTCAGGGGGAAAAGCTTTCTTT. V usage is TRBV7-2 and J usage is TRBJ1-1; 7 bases agree with TRBD1. The CDR3 loop spans 14 amino acids. Germline CDR1 reads SGHTA; CDR2 reads FQGNSA. The ends lost 5 bases at V and 9 bases at J; junction bases unmatched: 12.

The chain uses TRBV5-5 and TRBJ2-5, with TRBD2 matching 7 bases. Germline V gene data show CDR1 as SGHKS and CDR2 as YYEKEE (reference sequence). V shed 0 bases and J 6 bases; nucleotides not matched to a gene: 5. The CDR3 loop spans 14 amino acids. The CDR3 loop reads CASSLEWGGKTQYF. DNA of the CDR3: TGTGCCAGCAGCTTGGAATGGGGGGGGAAGACCCAGTACTTC.

The chain joins TRBV5-1 to TRBJ2-1; TRBD2 agrees at 7 bases. This CDR3 contains 18 residues. With V trimmed by 4 bases and J by 4 bases, 17 bases remained unmatched. Germline values: CDR1 SGHRS, CDR2 YFSETQ. The CDR3 here is CASSGVTSFSLPYNEQFF. In DNA form, the CDR3 reads TGCGCCAGCAGCGGCGTGACTAGCTTCTCCCTCCCTTACAATGAGCAGTTCTTC.

This clone was detected only a few times. The rearrangement uses TRBV30 and TRBJ2-3, with D possibly being TRBD1 (5 bases). The germline V gene encodes CDR1 GTSNPN and CDR2 SVGIG (reference sequence). The CDR3 contains 12 residues. Trimming removed 5 bases at V and 5 bases at J, with 11 bases between. CDR3 sequence reads: CAWGPGKDTQYF. CDR3 DNA: TGTGCCTGGGGCCCAGGGAAAGATACGCAGTATTTT. Full variable domain (remainder filled in from reference TRBV30 and TRBJ2-3): SQTIHQWPATLVQPVGSPLSLECTVEGTSNPNLYWYRQAAGRGLQLLFYSVGIGQISSEVPQNLSASRPQDRQFILSSKKLLLSDSGFYLCAWGPGKDTQYFGPGTRLTVL.

V gene TRBV10-2 combines with J gene TRBJ1-2, with TRBD1 as a possible D gene (5 bases). This CDR3 spans 11 amino acids. CDR1 is WSHSY and CDR2 is SAAADI in the germline V gene. CDR3 amino acids: CVTSGGGGYTF. The CDR3 DNA sequence: TGCGTCACCTCGGGGGGAGGTGGCTACACCTTC.

This CDR3 is CASHRGEENYGYTF. The CDR3 DNA follows: TGTGCCAGCCATCGGGGGGAGGAGAACTATGGCTACACCTTC. V and J are TRBV11-2 and TRBJ1-2; D possibly corresponds to TRBD1 (5 bases). Trimming stripped 8 bases from V and 2 bases from J, with 15 bases between. Germline values: CDR1 SGHAT, CDR2 FQNNGV. The CDR3 totals 14 residues.

Only a few counts were recorded for this clone. This sequence joins TRBV6-5 and TRBJ1-1, with a tentative D call TRBD1 (6 bases). The germline CDR1 and CDR2 sequences are MNHEY and SVGAGI. This CDR3 is built from 15 residues. V was cut by 4 bases and J by 0 bases, with 12 bases left in between. The CDR3 here is CASSSYPGVNTEAFF. The CDR3 nucleotides are TGTGCCAGCAGTTCCTATCCAGGGGTGAACACTGAAGCTTTCTTT.

The gene calls are TRBV5-1 and TRBJ2-2; 12 nucleotides line up with TRBD2. CDR3 size: 17 residues. Trimming took 0 bases from V and 7 from J; bases not matched to a gene: 7. Germline-derived CDR1 and CDR2 are SGHRS and YFSETQ. CDR3 coding DNA: TGCGCCAGCAGCTTGGTTACTAGCGGGGGGCCGAGCGGGGAGCTGTTTTTT. Protein sequence: CASSLVTSGGPSGELFF.

J is TRBJ1-5 and V is TRBV2; TRBD1 is a possible D gene (6 bases). The V and J ends lost 2 bases and 3 bases respectively, with 11 bases between them. This CDR3 is built from 15 residues. CDR1 and CDR2 from the germline V gene are SNHLY and FYNNEI. CDR3 protein: CASSEQGRPNQPQHF. The CDR3 DNA reads TGTGCCAGCAGTGAACAGGGGAGACCCAATCAGCCCCAGCATTTT. The whole variable domain, remainder taken from reference TRBV2 and TRBJ1-5, is EPEVTQTPSHQVTQMGQEVILRCVPISNHLYFYWYRQILGQKVEFLVSFYNNEISEKSEIFDDQFSVERPDGSNFTLKIRSTKLEDSAMYFCASSEQGRPNQPQHFGDGTRLSIL.

V is TRBV5-1 and J is TRBJ2-5; 10 positions match TRBD2. CDR3 length: 16 amino acids. Germline lookup yields CDR1 SGHRS and CDR2 YFSETQ. Trimming removed 0 bases from V and 5 bases from J; junction bases left unmatched: 7. The CDR3 DNA is TGCGCCAGCAGCTTGGGGCCTAGCGGGAGTGGTGAGACCCAGTACTTC. Amino acid sequence: CASSLGPSGSGETQYF.

This chain links TRBV28 with TRBJ2-7; 7 bases are shared with TRBD2. V was pared by 3 bases and J by 2 bases, with 4 bases of the junction left unmatched. Germline CDR1 and CDR2: MDHEN and SYDVKM. The CDR3 spans 14 residues. The CDR3 reads CASSFWRGTYEQYF. The CDR3 DNA reads as TGTGCCAGCAGTTTTTGGCGGGGGACCTACGAGCAGTACTTC.

The CDR3 region is CASSEAGQGVTGANVLTF. DNA of the CDR3: TGCGCCAGCAGCGAGGCGGGACAGGGCGTTACTGGGGCCAACGTCCTGACTTTC. The genes are TRBV5-1 and TRBJ2-6; TRBD1 agrees at 9 bases. This CDR3 contains 18 residues. The V and J ends lost 4 bases and 2 bases, in that order; junction bases with no gene match: 10. In germline, CDR1 is SGHRS, CDR2 YFSETQ.

V usage is TRBV6-4 and J usage is TRBJ2-2; TRBD2 agrees at 8 bases. This CDR3 comprises 14 residues. Per the germline V gene, CDR1 is MRHNA and CDR2 is SNTAGT. The ends lost 4 bases at V and 4 bases at J; junction bases unmatched: 2. The chain's CDR3 is CASSAGTSTGELFF. CDR3 coding DNA: TGTGCCAGCAGTGCCGGGACTAGCACCGGGGAGCTGTTTTTT.

The chain joins TRBV28 to TRBJ2-7, with D maybe TRBD1 (8 bases). CDR1 and CDR2 from the germline V gene are MDHEN and SYDVKM. CDR3 length equals 16 residues. V dropped 6 bases and J dropped 2 bases, with 20 bases sitting between them. The CDR3 loop reads CASSGQGGLGAYEQYF. DNA of the CDR3: TGTGCCAGCAGCGGACAGGGAGGGCTGGGGGCCTACGAGCAGTACTTC. Based on the CDR3 plus reference TRBV28 and TRBJ2-7, the full variable domain is DVKVTQSSRYLVKRTGEKVFLECVQDMDHENMFWYRQDPGLGLRLIYFSYDVKMKEKGDIPEGYSVSREKKERFSLILESASTNQTSMYLCASSGQGGLGAYEQYFGPGTRLTVT.

J is TRBJ1-3 and V is TRBV15; 10 nucleotides agree with TRBD1. Germline values: CDR1 LNHNV, CDR2 YYDKDF (reference sequence). This CDR3 has 16 residues. The V and J ends lost 0 bases and 4 bases, in that order; junction bases with no gene match: 3. CDR3 nucleotides: TGTGCCACCAGCAGAGATAGGGGACAGGGGGGAAACACCATATATTTT. Translated, it gives CATSRDRGQGGNTIYF.

This clone was observed a handful of times. The rearrangement links TRBV30 to TRBJ1-4; a possible D gene is TRBD1 (6 bases). Germline assignment: CDR1 GTSNPN and CDR2 SVGIG (reference sequence). Trimming removed 7 bases at V and 2 bases at J, with 35 bases between. This CDR3 has 21 residues. The CDR3 loop reads CAFLNRAGHPSAFRTNEKLFF. The CDR3 region has the DNA TGTGCCTTCCTCAACAGGGCTGGCCACCCCTCCGCCTTTAGGACTAATGAAAAACTGTTTTTT.

The chain carries TRBV6-5 and TRBJ2-7; TRBD1 matches 12 bases. After removal of 6 bases from V and 6 bases from J, the junction contained 6 bases not matched to a gene. The CDR3 loop spans 14 amino acids. Germline V CDR1 and CDR2: MNHEY, SVGAGI. CDR3 DNA: TGTGCCAGCAGACCGGGACAGGGGGCGGCCGAGCAGTACTTC. Translated: CASRPGQGAAEQYF.

This sequence joins TRBV28 and TRBJ1-1, with D unclear. The length of the CDR3 is 11 residues. Germline V gene data show CDR1 as MDHEN and CDR2 as SYDVKM. Between the trimmed V and J ends, which lost 5 bases and 5 bases, there was a span of 6 bases. This CDR3 reads CASSLTTEAFF. CDR3 in DNA: TGTGCCAGCAGTCTGACTACTGAAGCTTTCTTT.